The T cell receptor (beta chain) under discussion was sequenced for a study of T cell clonotyping in hematopoietic cell transplantation. In the study overall: Pretransplant recipient samples were taken after cytoreduction.

As for time point: recipient sample about 28 days before transplant, after cytoreduction. Germline CDR1 SGHDT, CDR2 YYEEEE. This CDR3 region has 14 residues. V lost 1 base and J 0 bases, leaving 8 bases between the germline ends. Using immunoSEQ multiplex PCR, the repertoire was profiled, and TCRdb retains in-frame clones only, with some absent. The sample lists about 49,000 clones; approximately 90% were seen once. Sample: peripheral blood mononuclear cells, taken before stem cell transplant. The J gene is TRBJ2-7, the V gene TRBV5-6; a possible D gene is TRBD1 (6 bases). This clonotype was sampled from a man aged 55 to 69 with biphenotypic leukemia. Some clones in this sample may be carry-over from other donors' samples. The CDR3 DNA is TGTGCCAGCAGCTTGTACAGGGTCTCCTACGAGCAGTACTTC. Its protein is CASSLYRVSYEQYF.